These T cell receptor beta chains were read from a single sample in a study of blood T cell repertoires in COVID-19. TCRdb's table, derived via immunoSEQ multiplex PCR, lists solely in-frame clones and lacks some. The repertoire holds about 120,000 clones, 85% to 90% seen once, with around a quarter in the top ten. The sequenced sample was peripheral blood. The receptors were gathered from a man in his 70s with active or convalescent COVID-19. Both conserved end residues are part of each CDR3. Fields, in order: D gene, clone size, J gene, V gene, CDR3 length, CDR3 protein, CDR3 DNA. D genes are given only for firm matches. The size of a clone is reported for some rows only, either as once, few or many, or as a class for expanded clones.

D: TRBD2; size: few; J: TRBJ2-7; V: TRBV7-6; length: 15; CDR3: CASSLATSGIDGQYF; DNA: TGTGCCAGCAGCTTAGCGACTAGCGGGATCGATGGGCAGTACTTC
D: TRBD2; size: NA; J: TRBJ2-7; V: TRBV5-4; length: 18; CDR3: CASSLTGTSGNLRYEQYF; DNA: TGTGCCAGCAGCCTAACCGGGACTAGCGGGAATTTGCGCTACGAGCAGTACTTC
D: TRBD2; size: NA; J: TRBJ2-1; V: TRBV6-6; length: 15; CDR3: CASSYVAGAVDEQFF; DNA: TGTGCCAGCAGTTACGTAGCGGGGGCAGTGGATGAGCAGTTCTTC
D: NA; size: NA; J: TRBJ2-1; V: TRBV30; length: 11; CDR3: CAWTTGVEQFF; DNA: TGTGCCTGGACCACCGGGGTTGAGCAGTTCTTC
D: TRBD1; size: once; J: TRBJ2-7; V: TRBV19; length: 13; CDR3: CASSRLTGDEQYF; DNA: TGTGCCAGTAGTAGGCTGACAGGGGACGAGCAGTACTTC
D: NA; size: NA; J: TRBJ1-2; V: TRBV20-1; length: 11; CDR3: CSARETQGYTF; DNA: TGCAGTGCTAGAGAGACACAGGGCTACACCTTC
D: TRBD1; size: NA; J: TRBJ1-5; V: TRBV6-5; length: 15; CDR3: CASKPGQDLEKSQHF; DNA: TGTGCCAGCAAACCGGGACAGGATCTTGAGAAGTCCCAGCATTTT
D: NA; size: NA; J: TRBJ2-1; V: TRBV21-1; length: 12; CDR3: CASSAEQGLRFF; DNA: TGTGCCAGCAGCGCGGAACAGGGTTTGAGGTTCTTC
D: NA; size: NA; J: TRBJ2-1; V: TRBV6-5; length: 14; CDR3: CASSSLDNLGEQFF; DNA: TGTGCCAGCAGTTCCCTTGACAACCTTGGTGAGCAGTTCTTC
D: TRBD2; size: NA; J: TRBJ2-7; V: TRBV15; length: 17; CDR3: CATSRKAVWLADYEQYF; DNA: TGTGCCACCAGCAGAAAGGCGGTATGGCTAGCGGACTACGAGCAGTACTTC
D: TRBD2; size: NA; J: TRBJ2-1; V: TRBV27; length: 14; CDR3: CASSQREGRGEQFF; DNA: TGTGCCAGCAGTCAGCGGGAGGGCCGAGGGGAGCAGTTCTTC
D: NA; size: NA; J: TRBJ2-1; V: TRBV7-3; length: 11; CDR3: CASSPGNEQFF; DNA: TGTGCCAGCAGCCCAGGCAATGAGCAGTTCTTC
D: TRBD2; size: NA; J: TRBJ2-4; V: TRBV2; length: 17; CDR3: CASRGPPGLAAPDIQYF; DNA: TGTGCCAGCAGGGGGCCCCCGGGACTAGCGGCTCCGGACATTCAGTACTTC
D: TRBD2; size: few; J: TRBJ2-6; V: TRBV7-2; length: 18; CDR3: CASSAGLAGTPGANVLTF; DNA: TGTGCCAGCAGCGCGGGACTAGCGGGGACCCCTGGGGCCAACGTCCTGACTTTC
D: NA; size: NA; J: TRBJ1-1; V: TRBV29-1; length: 13; CDR3: CSAVAGEFTEAFF; DNA: TGCAGCGCCGTGGCAGGGGAATTCACTGAAGCTTTCTTT
D: NA; size: NA; J: TRBJ1-5; V: TRBV18; length: 15; CDR3: CASSPVGGDNQPQHF; DNA: TGTGCCAGCTCACCGGTCGGGGGGGACAATCAGCCCCAGCATTTT
D: TRBD2; size: NA; J: TRBJ2-1; V: TRBV28; length: 15; CDR3: CASRRREGSYNEQFF; DNA: TGTGCCAGCAGGAGGCGGGAGGGGTCGTACAATGAGCAGTTCTTC
D: TRBD2; size: NA; J: TRBJ2-3; V: TRBV3-1/TRBV3-2; length: 19; CDR3: CASSQDLGWGTSGTDTQYF; DNA: TGTGCCAGCAGCCAAGATCTTGGGTGGGGGACTAGCGGGACAGATACGCAGTATTTT
D: TRBD1; size: NA; J: TRBJ2-3; V: TRBV28; length: 15; CDR3: CAIIPETGGTDTQYF; DNA: TGTGCCATCATCCCCGAGACAGGGGGCACAGATACGCAGTATTTT
D: NA; size: once; J: TRBJ2-2; V: TRBV5-1; length: 16; CDR3: CASSLRGPANTGELFF; DNA: TGCGCCAGCAGCTTGCGGGGTCCAGCGAACACCGGGGAGCTGTTTTTT
D: NA; size: once; J: TRBJ1-6; V: TRBV2; length: 15; CDR3: CASSEATVRDSPLHF; DNA: TGTGCCAGCAGTGAAGCGACTGTGCGGGATTCACCCCTCCACTTT
D: TRBD1; size: NA; J: TRBJ1-5; V: TRBV6-4; length: 18; CDR3: CASSGLGTGGVGNQPQHF; DNA: TGTGCCAGCAGTGGCCTAGGGACAGGGGGTGTCGGCAATCAGCCCCAGCATTTT
D: NA; size: NA; J: TRBJ1-2; V: TRBV4-1; length: 14; CDR3: CASKGGEDNYGYTF; DNA: TGCGCCAGCAAGGGGGGGGAGGACAACTATGGCTACACCTTC
D: TRBD1; size: once; J: TRBJ1-2; V: TRBV19; length: 15; CDR3: CASSAGQGARYGYTF; DNA: TGTGCCAGTAGTGCGGGACAGGGGGCCCGGTATGGCTACACCTTC
D: TRBD1; size: NA; J: TRBJ1-2; V: TRBV28; length: 14; CDR3: CAANPGQGIYGYTF; DNA: TGTGCCGCGAACCCGGGACAGGGGATCTATGGCTACACCTTC
D: TRBD1; size: NA; J: TRBJ1-4; V: TRBV30; length: 13; CDR3: CACTRGLSEKLFF; DNA: TGTGCCTGCACGAGGGGGCTGAGTGAAAAACTGTTTTTT
D: NA; size: few; J: TRBJ1-2; V: TRBV6-5; length: 11; CDR3: CASTRGKGYTF; DNA: TGTGCCAGCACCCGGGGGAAGGGCTACACCTTC
D: NA; size: NA; J: TRBJ2-1; V: TRBV14; length: 15; CDR3: CASSQARSSYNEQFF; DNA: TGTGCCAGCAGCCAAGCGAGGAGCTCCTACAATGAGCAGTTCTTC
D: TRBD1; size: NA; J: TRBJ1-1; V: TRBV14; length: 14; CDR3: CASSQQGARTEAFF; DNA: TGTGCCAGCAGCCAACAGGGGGCTAGGACTGAAGCTTTCTTT
D: TRBD1; size: NA; J: TRBJ1-3; V: TRBV5-6; length: 14; CDR3: CASSVDRFLNTIYF; DNA: TGTGCCAGCTCCGTGGACAGGTTCCTAAACACCATATATTTT
D: TRBD1; size: NA; J: TRBJ1-6; V: TRBV6-5; length: 14; CDR3: CASSFDRDNSPLHF; DNA: TGTGCCAGCAGTTTCGACAGGGACAATTCACCCCTCCACTTT
D: TRBD2; size: NA; J: TRBJ2-1; V: TRBV7-7; length: 16; CDR3: CASSSGLAEVGNEQFF; DNA: TGTGCTAGCAGCTCCGGACTAGCTGAGGTCGGCAATGAGCAGTTCTTC
D: TRBD1; size: NA; J: TRBJ2-3; V: TRBV5-1; length: 15; CDR3: CASSPGQGNTDTQYF; DNA: TGCGCCAGCAGCCCGGGACAGGGTAATACAGATACGCAGTATTTT
D: NA; size: NA; J: TRBJ2-2; V: TRBV7-3; length: 12; CDR3: CASSVQTGELFF; DNA: TGTGCCAGCAGTGTCCAGACCGGGGAGCTGTTTTTT
D: TRBD1; size: NA; J: TRBJ1-1; V: TRBV5-1; length: 14; CDR3: CASSLWAGTAEAFF; DNA: TGCGCCAGCAGCTTGTGGGCCGGGACAGCTGAAGCTTTCTTT
D: TRBD1; size: NA; J: TRBJ1-1; V: TRBV29-1; length: 12; CDR3: CSAPGQGSEAFF; DNA: TGCAGCGCACCGGGACAGGGTTCAGAAGCTTTCTTT
D: TRBD1; size: NA; J: TRBJ2-1; V: TRBV5-5; length: 16; CDR3: CASMTGGVPLYNEQFF; DNA: TGTGCCAGCATGACAGGGGGCGTCCCTTTATACAATGAGCAGTTCTTC
D: NA; size: once; J: TRBJ1-4; V: TRBV1; length: 16; CDR3: CTSSQAPDSSIEKLFF; DNA: TGCACCAGCAGCCAAGCTCCGGACAGCTCGATCGAAAAACTGTTTTTT
D: TRBD2; size: NA; J: TRBJ2-3; V: TRBV3-1/TRBV3-2; length: 15; CDR3: CASSQTSGRADTQYF; DNA: TGTGCCAGCAGCCAGACTAGCGGGAGGGCAGATACGCAGTATTTT
D: NA; size: NA; J: TRBJ2-7; V: TRBV29-1; length: 11; CDR3: CSVGPGPEQYF; DNA: TGCAGCGTTGGCCCCGGTCCCGAGCAGTACTTC
D: NA; size: NA; J: TRBJ1-3; V: TRBV2; length: 15; CDR3: CASSMGALSGNTIYF; DNA: TGTGCCAGCAGTATGGGCGCCCTCTCTGGAAACACCATATATTTT
D: NA; size: NA; J: TRBJ1-2; V: TRBV24-1; length: 15; CDR3: CATFWTDPYNYGYTF; DNA: TGTGCCACCTTTTGGACAGATCCCTATAACTATGGCTACACCTTC
D: NA; size: NA; J: TRBJ1-5; V: TRBV19; length: 14; CDR3: CASSMEGRNQPQHF; DNA: TGTGCCAGTAGTATGGAGGGCCGCAATCAGCCCCAGCATTTT
D: NA; size: NA; J: TRBJ2-3; V: TRBV5-1; length: 15; CDR3: CASSLRVSPSDTQYF; DNA: TGCGCCAGCAGCCTGAGAGTTAGCCCGTCGGATACGCAGTATTTT
D: NA; size: few; J: TRBJ2-3; V: TRBV28; length: 15; CDR3: CASSLGAVGTDTQYF; DNA: TGTGCCAGCAGTTTAGGAGCGGTTGGGACAGATACGCAGTATTTT
D: NA; size: NA; J: TRBJ1-6; V: TRBV5-4; length: 18; CDR3: CASSLGGHPSSYNSPLHF; DNA: TGTGCCAGCAGCTTGGGGGGACACCCGAGCTCCTATAATTCACCCCTCCACTTT
D: NA; size: NA; J: TRBJ1-2; V: TRBV14; length: 15; CDR3: CASSRLPQGFGGYTF; DNA: TGTGCCAGCAGCCGTTTGCCCCAGGGATTTGGCGGCTACACCTTC
D: NA; size: NA; J: TRBJ1-5; V: TRBV19; length: 14; CDR3: CASSIRTEGQPQHF; DNA: TGTGCCAGTAGTATCCGGACTGAAGGACAGCCCCAGCATTTT
D: NA; size: few; J: TRBJ1-2; V: TRBV19; length: 17; CDR3: CASSIKSGTPNPRGYTF; DNA: TGTGCCAGTAGTATTAAATCCGGGACACCCAACCCGCGCGGCTACACCTTC
D: NA; size: few; J: TRBJ1-6; V: TRBV5-1; length: 15; CDR3: CASSWDLVDNSPLHF; DNA: TGCGCCAGCAGCTGGGACTTGGTAGATAATTCACCCCTCCACTTT
D: NA; size: NA; J: TRBJ1-2; V: TRBV11-2; length: 12; CDR3: CASSLEGPGNTF; DNA: TGTGCCAGCAGCTTAGAGGGCCCAGGCAACACCTTC
D: TRBD2; size: NA; J: TRBJ2-7; V: TRBV5-5; length: 15; CDR3: CASSFTAGGPYEQYF; DNA: TGTGCCAGCAGCTTTACAGCGGGAGGGCCATACGAGCAGTACTTC